These 6 T cell receptor beta chains share one sample of origin, sequenced in a study of blood T cell repertoires in COVID-19 (dated by TCRdb to about 2020). The library was generated by the immunoSEQ multiplex PCR assay. Not all clones reach the TCRdb copy of this immuneACCESS table, which keeps in-frame sequences only. Checked studies attribute under half of the gap to unresolved V genes and leave the rest unexplained. The table for this sample lists about 260,000 clones; 86% of them were counted only once. The ten largest make up less than 4% of the sample. Sample: peripheral blood. All receptors come from a man aged 18 to 29 with active or convalescent COVID-19.

This chain joins TRBV18 and TRBJ1-1; TRBD1 might be the D (6 bases). Germline V gene sequence: CDR1 KGHSH, CDR2 LQKENI. This CDR3 has 13 amino acids. The V gene lost 4 bases and the J gene lost 10 bases, with 16 bases spanning the gap. CDR3 sequence reads: CASSLSREGGAFF. In DNA form, the CDR3 reads TGTGCCAGCTCACTTTCCCGGGAGGGGGGAGCTTTCTTT.

The chain couples TRBV29-1 to TRBJ2-1; a weak D match, TRBD1 (6 bases). The CDR3 runs 11 residues. Per germline, CDR1 SQVTM and CDR2 ANQGSEA. Trimming took 0 bases from V and 15 from J, leaving 12 bases between them. CDR3 sequence (DNA): TGCAGCGTTGAAGATCGGACAGTTAGGTTCTTC. It codes for CSVEDRTVRFF.

A single count supports this clone. The chain joins TRBV9 to TRBJ2-1, with D perhaps TRBD2 (6 bases). The CDR3 is made up of 16 amino acids. The germline V and J ends were trimmed by 4 bases and 5 bases, with 19 bases remaining between them. The V gene's germline CDR1 is SGDLS and CDR2 YYNGEE. In DNA form, the CDR3 reads TGTGCCAGCAGCATCCGCCGGGACTCTGGAAACAATGAGCAGTTCTTC. Amino acid sequence: CASSIRRDSGNNEQFF.

This clone came up once. The rearrangement joins TRBV11-3 to TRBJ2-2, with 9 bases aligning to TRBD2. J lost 2 bases, V lost 1 base, and 8 bases had no gene match. The CDR3 is 18 amino acids. Looked up from germline, CDR1 is SGHNT and CDR2 is YENEEA. As DNA, the CDR3 is TGTGCCAGCAGCTTAGGTAGCGGGAGAGCCAATAACACCGGGGAGCTGTTTTTT. Its translation: CASSLGSGRANNTGELFF.

This clone was picked up a small number of times. This chain links TRBV28 with TRBJ1-4, with 9 bases matching TRBD1. The germline gives CDR1 MDHEN, CDR2 SYDVKM. V shed 10 bases and J 0 bases; nucleotides not matched to a gene: 6. The CDR3 extends over 15 amino acids. CDR3 amino acids: CAIQDRGTTNEKLFF. DNA for the CDR3: TGTGCCATTCAGGACAGGGGAACAACTAATGAAAAACTGTTTTTT.

V and J are TRBV15 and TRBJ2-2, with D perhaps TRBD1 (6 bases). CDR1 and CDR2 from the germline V gene are LNHNV and YYDKDF (reference sequence). This CDR3 is 14 amino acids long. Trimming pared 4 bases from V and 6 bases from J, leaving 12 bases between. This chain's CDR3 is CATSIRTVSGELFF. The CDR3, as DNA: TGTGCCACCAGCATTAGGACAGTTTCCGGGGAGCTGTTTTTT.